The 7 T cell receptor beta chains given below trace back to one sample, sequenced in a study of blood T cell repertoires in COVID-19. Assay: immunoSEQ multiplex PCR; the TCRdb copy retains only in-frame clones and omits some. Among about 260,000 clones, around 90% were seen once, and the ten largest hold roughly 2%. The sequenced material came from peripheral blood. These receptors were collected from a woman in her fifties or sixties who had recovered from COVID-19.

V usage is TRBV27 and J usage is TRBJ1-6, with TRBD1 matching 9 bases. Germline V gene data show CDR1 as MNHEY and CDR2 as SMNVEV (reference sequence). The CDR3 runs to 14 residues. V lost 5 bases, J lost 6 bases, and 2 bases stayed unmatched. The CDR3 nucleotides read TGTGCCAGCAGTAGGGGACAGGGTAATTCACCCCTCCACTTT. Translating gives CASSRGQGNSPLHF.

This rearrangement joins TRBV27 to TRBJ1-1, with a weak D call TRBD1 (6 bases). This CDR3 comprises 13 residues. Looked up from germline, CDR1 is MNHEY and CDR2 is SMNVEV (reference sequence). Between the trimmed V and J ends, which lost 1 base and 7 bases, there was a span of 10 bases. The CDR3 nucleotides read TGTGCCAGCAGTTTATACAGGGCGGGTGAAGCTTTCTTT. Its protein is CASSLYRAGEAFF.

V is TRBV7-2 and J is TRBJ2-1, with a weak D call TRBD2 (6 bases). The CDR3 runs to 15 residues. The germline CDR1 and CDR2 sequences are SGHTA and FQGNSA. The V gene lost 7 bases and the J gene lost 2 bases, with 15 bases spanning the gap. The CDR3 reads CASTQRRDPYNEQFF. The CDR3 DNA reads as TGTGCCAGCACTCAGAGGCGGGATCCCTACAATGAGCAGTTCTTC. The full variable domain, rest sourced from reference TRBV7-2 and TRBJ2-1, is GAGVSQSPSNKVTEKGKDVELRCDPISGHTALYWYRQSLGQGLEFLIYFQGNSAPDKSGLPSDRFSAERTGGSVSTLTIQRTQQEDSAVYLCASTQRRDPYNEQFFGPGTRLTVL.

The CDR3 DNA reads as TGTGCCAGCAGCAAAATCGAACAGGGGAATCAGCCCCAGCATTTT. It encodes CASSKIEQGNQPQHF. The genes are TRBV21-1 and TRBJ1-5; the DNA was not compared with TRBD1, the D call given in the table. TRBV21-1 has pseudogene status. The CDR3 has 15 residues.

The CDR3 sequence is CSADSYYEQYF. In nucleotides, the CDR3 is TGCAGTGCTGACAGTTACTACGAGCAGTACTTC. The chain uses TRBV20-1 and TRBJ2-7; tentatively, D is TRBD1 (5 bases). The CDR3 extends over 11 amino acids. V was trimmed by 5 bases and J by 3 bases, leaving 8 bases between them. Germline loops: CDR1 DFQATT, CDR2 SNEGSKA (reference sequence).

The chain joins TRBV2 to TRBJ2-1, with 11 nucleotides matching TRBD2. The germline V gene encodes CDR1 SNHLY and CDR2 FYNNEI. The CDR3 is 19 residues long. After removal of 7 bases from V and 4 bases from J, the junction contained 18 bases not matched to a gene. CDR3 protein: CASNRGSLRGLAVYNEQFF. The CDR3 coding sequence is TGTGCCAGCAATAGGGGGTCACTCCGGGGACTAGCGGTATACAATGAGCAGTTCTTC. The complete variable domain, with remaining parts taken from reference TRBV2 and TRBJ2-1, reads EPEVTQTPSHQVTQMGQEVILRCVPISNHLYFYWYRQILGQKVEFLVSFYNNEISEKSEIFDDQFSVERPDGSNFTLKIRSTKLEDSAMYFCASNRGSLRGLAVYNEQFFGPGTRLTVL.

This rearrangement joins TRBV5-6 to TRBJ1-2, with TRBD1 matching over 8 bases. J lost 4 bases, V lost 9 bases, and 11 bases had no gene match. Germline V gives CDR1 SGHDT, CDR2 YYEEEE. This CDR3 contains 14 residues. CDR3 DNA: TGTGCCACCCACCACGACAGGGGAGGCTATGGCTACACCTTC. It translates to CATHHDRGGYGYTF.